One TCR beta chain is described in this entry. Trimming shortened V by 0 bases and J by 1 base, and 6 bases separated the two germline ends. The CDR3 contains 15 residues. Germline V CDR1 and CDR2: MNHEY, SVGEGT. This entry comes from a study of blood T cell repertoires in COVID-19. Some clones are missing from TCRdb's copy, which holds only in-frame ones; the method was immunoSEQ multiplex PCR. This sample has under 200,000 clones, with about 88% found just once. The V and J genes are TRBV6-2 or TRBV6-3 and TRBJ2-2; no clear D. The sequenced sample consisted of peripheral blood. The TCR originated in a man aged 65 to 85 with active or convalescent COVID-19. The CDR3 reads CASSYSTGNTGELFF. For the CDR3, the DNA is TGTGCCAGCAGTTACTCGACGGGGAACACCGGGGAGCTGTTTTTT.